What follows describes a single T cell receptor beta chain. No antigen is known for it. The sample originates from a study of T cells after yellow fever vaccination. The authors made TCR cDNA by 5'RACE template switching, adding a universal primer site and UMIs. TCRdb recomputed calls from the 5' RACE reads with MiXCR, one row per CDR3 protein. The sample has just under 600,000 distinct CDR3 sequences, approximately 15% seen once. With V trimmed by 3 bases and J by 7 bases, 9 bases remained unmatched. CDR3 length equals 14 residues. Germline V gene data show CDR1 as DFQATT and CDR2 as SNEGSKA (reference sequence). Notes on the study in general: Abundant clonotypes from the bulk population could have been carried over as contaminants into FACS-sorted repertoires.

This sequence was found in a man younger than 45 who received the YFV17D yellow fever vaccine. This specimen consisted of PBMCs, obtained on the day of the yellow fever booster vaccination. The V gene is TRBV20-1, the J gene TRBJ1-5; 7 nucleotides match TRBD1. CDR3 amino acids: CSASRQGLGQPQHF. CDR3 bases: TGCAGTGCTAGTAGACAGGGTCTGGGGCAGCCCCAGCATTTT.